The clone carrying this T cell receptor beta chain was observed a handful of times. The data belong to a study of cytomegalovirus exposure and HLA in healthy donors. CDR3 length: 15 residues. Trimming cost V 4 bases and J 1 base, with 13 bases left between them. Germline V gives CDR1 SGHRS, CDR2 YFSETQ. The PCR used 60 Vbeta and 13 Jbeta primers. TCRdb's copy holds only in-frame clones and misses some; the assay was immunoSEQ multiplex PCR. The data hold some 140,000 clones, with 70% to 85% observed a single time. The chain combines TRBV5-1 with TRBJ2-3, with D possibly TRBD2 on 6 matching bases. The source is a woman aged 45 to 65 in good health and CMV-seropositive. The specimen was PBMCs. CDR3 sequence reads: CASSEVGGGTDTQYF. CDR3 bases: TGCGCCAGCAGCGAAGTGGGGGGAGGCACAGATACGCAGTATTTT.